This entry lists 17 T cell receptor beta chains sequenced from one sample in a study of T cell responses to AZD1222 COVID-19 vaccine. The assay was immunoSEQ multiplex PCR, and TCRdb's table has in-frame clones only and misses some. The sample has about 170,000 clones, 87% seen once. The material sequenced was peripheral blood, taken 28 days after the second AZD1222 dose. These receptors originate from an adult who received the AZD1222 COVID-19 vaccine.

This CDR3 is CASSEADRGYGYTF. CDR3 DNA: TGTGCCAGCAGTGAAGCGGACAGGGGATATGGCTACACCTTC. The rearrangement uses TRBV6-1 and TRBJ1-2; 9 nucleotides line up with TRBD1. The CDR3 runs 14 residues. Trimming removed 0 bases from V and 5 bases from J; junction bases left unmatched: 1. The germline gives CDR1 MNHNS, CDR2 SASEGT.

In its sample, this clone was seen a few times. The genes are TRBV25-1 and TRBJ1-3; D is ambiguous. The V gene lost 11 bases and the J gene lost 2 bases, with 7 bases spanning the gap. Germline CDR1 MGHDK, CDR2 SYGVNS. The CDR3 runs 11 residues. CDR3 amino acids: CAVVAGNTIYF. In nucleotides, the CDR3 is TGTGCCGTTGTGGCTGGAAACACCATATATTTT. Full variable domain (outside the CDR3, taken from reference TRBV25-1 and TRBJ1-3): EADIYQTPRYLVIGTGKKITLECSQTMGHDKMYWYQQDPGMELHLIHYSYGVNSTEKGDLSSESTVSRIRTEHFPLTLESARPSHTSQYLCAVVAGNTIYFGEGSWLTVV.

The V gene is TRBV5-1, the J gene TRBJ2-5; the D is unclear. This CDR3 comprises 15 residues. V shed 0 bases and J shed 1 base, with 10 bases lying between them. Germline loops: CDR1 SGHRS, CDR2 YFSETQ. CDR3 residues: CASSLGSGPQETQYF. CDR3 DNA: TGCGCCAGCAGCTTGGGGAGTGGGCCCCAAGAGACCCAGTACTTC.

The V and J genes are TRBV29-1 and TRBJ1-2, with D perhaps matching TRBD1 (6 bases). Germline V gene sequence: CDR1 SQVTM, CDR2 ANQGSEA. Trimming removed 1 base at V and 3 bases at J, with 12 bases between. This CDR3 has 14 residues. The CDR3 nucleotides read TGCAGCGTTGAAGTCGGGGGACATTACTATGGCTACACCTTC. Translating it yields CSVEVGGHYYGYTF.

This clone was seen more than once but under ten times. V usage is TRBV30 and J usage is TRBJ2-7; D possibly corresponds to TRBD2 (5 bases). The CDR3 contains 13 residues. Germline V gene lookup returns CDR1 GTSNPN and CDR2 SVGIG (reference sequence). The germline V and J ends were trimmed by 2 bases and 2 bases, with 10 bases remaining between them. The CDR3 DNA follows: TGTGCCTGGAGTTGGAGGAGGACCTACGAGCAGTACTTC. Its translation is CAWSWRRTYEQYF.

The chain has TRBV9 and TRBJ1-3, with 9 bases lining up with TRBD1. The CDR3 is 16 residues long. The germline CDR1 and CDR2 sequences are SGDLS and YYNGEE. The V and J ends lost 0 bases and 4 bases, in that order; junction bases with no gene match: 5. CDR3 bases: TGTGCCAGCAGCGTAGCTGGACAGGGGCTAGGAAACACCATATATTTT. Amino acid sequence: CASSVAGQGLGNTIYF.

J is TRBJ1-1 and V is TRBV27; D uncertain. Germline V gives CDR1 MNHEY, CDR2 SMNVEV (reference sequence). The CDR3 sequence is 12 residues long. V dropped 4 bases and J dropped 7 bases, with 10 bases sitting between them. The CDR3 DNA follows: TGTGCCAGCAGTTCCCTATCAGGTGAAGCTTTCTTT. Residues: CASSSLSGEAFF.

The chain combines TRBV19 with TRBJ1-5; 8 nucleotides match TRBD1. Trimming at V came to 5 bases and at J to 4 bases, leaving 4 bases not matched to a gene. Germline V gives CDR1 LNHDA, CDR2 SQIVND (reference sequence). The CDR3 runs 14 residues. The CDR3 region has the DNA TGTGCCAGTAGTGTCACAGGGGGAAATCAGCCCCAGCATTTT. It is translated as CASSVTGGNQPQHF.

A single count supports this clone. The CDR3 DNA is TGTGCCAGCTCACCACGGCAAGTTAATGAAAAACTGTTTTTT. Encoded protein: CASSPRQVNEKLFF. The chain employs TRBV18 and TRBJ1-4; D not certain. V dropped 1 base and J dropped 4 bases, with 7 bases sitting between them. This CDR3 region has 14 residues. Germline-derived CDR1 and CDR2 are KGHSH and LQKENI.

This sequence joins TRBV18 and TRBJ1-6; the D is unclear. Looked up from germline, CDR1 is KGHSH and CDR2 is LQKENI. The CDR3 length is 12 residues. The germline V and J ends were trimmed by 4 bases and 7 bases, with 5 bases remaining between them. The DNA for the CDR3 is TGTGCCAGCTCACGAGGAAATTCACCCCTCCACTTT. Protein sequence: CASSRGNSPLHF. Full variable domain (rest looked up from reference TRBV18 and TRBJ1-6): NAGVMQNPRHLVRRRGQEARLRCSPMKGHSHVYWYRQLPEEGLKFMVYLQKENIIDESGMPKERFSAEFPKEGPSILRIQQVVRGDSAAYFCASSRGNSPLHFGNGTRLTVT.

This chain connects TRBV6-5 to TRBJ2-7, with D possibly matching TRBD1 (6 bases). The CDR3 contains 14 residues. V gave up 7 bases and J gave up 3 bases, with 16 bases separating them. Germline V gene data show CDR1 as MNHEY and CDR2 as SVGAGI. CDR3 region: CASNKPGAGYEQYF. The CDR3 DNA follows: TGTGCCAGCAACAAACCAGGGGCGGGCTACGAGCAGTACTTC.

V is TRBV5-6 and J is TRBJ1-4, with TRBD1 as a possible D gene (5 bases). This CDR3 region has 14 residues. Germline V gene data show CDR1 as SGHDT and CDR2 as YYEEEE. Trimming took 4 bases from V and 8 from J, leaving 15 bases between them. CDR3 loop: CASSLWRGLEKLFF. CDR3 nucleotide sequence: TGTGCCAGCAGCCTTTGGCGGGGCCTGGAAAAACTGTTTTTT.

This chain uses TRBV7-7 with TRBJ2-2; D is unclear. Germline lookup yields CDR1 SSHAT and CDR2 FNYEAQ (reference sequence). This CDR3 contains 13 residues. V was shortened by 2 bases and J by 5 bases, with 6 bases between the two germline ends. CDR3 bases: TGTGCCAGCAGCTTATCCTTGACCGGGGAGCTGTTTTTT. As protein: CASSLSLTGELFF.

In nucleotides, the CDR3 is TGCGCCAGCAGCCCTTCTTTTTTGACAGGGGGCAATGAGCAGTTCTTC. It yields the protein CASSPSFLTGGNEQFF. This chain links TRBV4-1 with TRBJ2-1; 9 bases fit TRBD1. The ends lost 4 bases at V and 6 bases at J; junction bases unmatched: 10. The CDR3 is 16 residues long. Germline V lookup: CDR1 MGHRA, CDR2 YSYEKL.

The chain couples TRBV10-2 to TRBJ2-1; TRBD2 agrees at 12 bases. The CDR3 runs 13 residues. Germline CDR1 and CDR2: WSHSY and SAAADI. V was pared by 3 bases and J by 16 bases, with 7 bases of the junction left unmatched. This CDR3 reads CASSETSGGPPFF. The CDR3 DNA is TGCGCCAGCAGTGAAACTAGCGGGGGGCCTCCATTCTTC.

V usage is TRBV3-1 (or the pseudogene TRBV3-2) and J usage is TRBJ2-1, with 7 bases identical to TRBD1. CDR3 length equals 14 residues. The V gene end was trimmed by 4 bases and the J gene end by 6 bases; junction bases not matched to a gene: 6. Germline CDR1 reads LGHDT; CDR2 reads YNNKEL (reference sequence). DNA for the CDR3: TGTGCCAGCAGCCTCGGGACAGTAGGCAATGAGCAGTTCTTC. This codes for CASSLGTVGNEQFF.

The chain is built from TRBV6-1 and TRBJ2-3; 7 nucleotides align to TRBD1. The V and J ends lost 2 bases and 3 bases, in that order; junction bases with no gene match: 5. The CDR3 sequence is 15 residues long. From germline, CDR1 is MNHNS and CDR2 SASEGT. The CDR3 region has the DNA TGTGCCAGCAGTGAAAATTCACAGGGGACAGATACGCAGTATTTT. It translates to CASSENSQGTDTQYF.